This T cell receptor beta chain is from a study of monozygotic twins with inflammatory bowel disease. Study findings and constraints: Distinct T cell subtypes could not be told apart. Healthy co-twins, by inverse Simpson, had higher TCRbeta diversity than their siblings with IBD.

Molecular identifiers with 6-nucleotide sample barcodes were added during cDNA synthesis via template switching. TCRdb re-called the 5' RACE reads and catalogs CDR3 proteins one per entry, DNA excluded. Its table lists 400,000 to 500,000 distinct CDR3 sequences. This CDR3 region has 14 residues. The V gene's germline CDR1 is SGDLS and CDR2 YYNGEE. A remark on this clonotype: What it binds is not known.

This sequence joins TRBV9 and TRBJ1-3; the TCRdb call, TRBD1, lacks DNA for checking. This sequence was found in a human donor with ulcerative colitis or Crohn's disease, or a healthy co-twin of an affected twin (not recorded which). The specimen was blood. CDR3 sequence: CAGSATGSGNTIYF.